The 6 T cell receptor beta chains reported below all come from one sample, sequenced in a study of T cells in Graves' hyperthyroidism and ophthalmopathy. Amplified TCR beta CDR3 regions derived from RNA transcripts. The HTBI primer set was used in a first-round RT-PCR of the TCR CDR3. TCRdb reanalysed the multiplex PCR reads using MiXCR and keeps one entry per CDR3 protein. Of around 350,000 distinct CDR3 sequences in the sample, about 17% are singletons; the top ten hold approximately 33%. The specimen sequenced was blood. The origin of the receptors is a woman aged 25 to 39 with Graves' hyperthyroidism that later progressed to Graves' ophthalmopathy.

This clonotype was counted at least ten times. The chain couples TRBV28 to TRBJ2-3, with 7 bases aligning to TRBD1. CDR1 and CDR2 from the germline V gene are MDHEN and SYDVKM. Germline trimming cut 7 bases from V and 5 bases from J; bases unmatched to any gene: 9. The CDR3 loop spans 14 amino acids. In DNA, the CDR3 is TGTGCCAGCACGGGACAGTCATTAGGAGATACGCAGTATTTT. Translated: CASTGQSLGDTQYF.

V usage is TRBV20-1 and J usage is TRBJ2-5, with TRBD2 matching 9 bases. Germline CDR1 DFQATT, CDR2 SNEGSKA (reference sequence). Trimming removed 2 bases from V and 5 bases from J; junction bases left unmatched: 18. The CDR3 runs 18 residues. CDR3 region: CSARTLSPIAGDLETQYF. The CDR3 DNA is TGCAGTGCTAGAACGCTTTCCCCGATAGCGGGAGATTTGGAGACCCAGTACTTC.

This clonotype was counted many times. The CDR3 sequence is CSATTGQVLIQPQHF. The CDR3 DNA reads TGCAGTGCTACTACTGGACAGGTCTTAATCCAGCCCCAGCATTTT. The chain is built from TRBV20-1 and TRBJ1-5; 7 nucleotides align to TRBD1. V lost 4 bases to trimming and J lost 7 bases; unmatched junction nucleotides: 13. Per the germline V gene, CDR1 is DFQATT and CDR2 is SNEGSKA (reference sequence). The CDR3 totals 15 residues.

This clonotype was observed at least ten times. The chain uses TRBV27 and TRBJ2-1, with D perhaps TRBD1 (5 bases). The CDR3 extends over 18 amino acids. The V gene's germline CDR1 is MNHEY and CDR2 SMNVEV (reference sequence). The germline V and J ends were trimmed by 1 base and 1 base, with 17 bases remaining between them. CDR3 nucleotides: TGTGCCAGCAGTTTATACCCCCTGCAGGGTCGGTCCTACAATGAGCAGTTCTTC. Protein sequence: CASSLYPLQGRSYNEQFF.

The chain is built from TRBV9 and TRBJ2-1, with 8 bases fitting TRBD2. V was clipped by 4 bases and J by 10 bases; unmatched bases: 13. CDR3 length: 15 amino acids. Germline V gene lookup returns CDR1 SGDLS and CDR2 YYNGEE. CDR3 region: CASSTRLAGFGEQFF. In DNA, the CDR3 is TGTGCCAGCAGCACCCGGTTAGCGGGGTTCGGGGAGCAGTTCTTC.

The V and J genes are TRBV12-3 or TRBV12-4 and TRBJ2-1, with a possible D match to TRBD2 (6 bases). Trimming stripped 5 bases from V and 0 bases from J, with 17 bases between. The CDR3 length is 17 residues. CDR3 coding DNA: TGTGCCAGCAGTCCTCCGGGACTTTCTAGCTCCTACAATGAGCAGTTCTTC. Its translation is CASSPPGLSSSYNEQFF.